The T cell receptor (beta chain) under discussion was sequenced for a study of blood T cell repertoires in COVID-19. Whole-study context: Sites across the United States, Italy and Spain contributed samples from acute and convalescent COVID-19. The analysed material was cDNA or gDNA that came from T cells, B-cell-depleted T cells, or PBMCs.

The protocol was immunoSEQ multiplex PCR, while the TCRdb copy is restricted to in-frame clones and leaves out a portion. The table has more than 150,000 clones, roughly 89% seen once. V shed 1 base and J shed 0 bases, with 10 bases lying between them. CDR3 length equals 15 residues. Germline assignment: CDR1 SGHRS and CDR2 YFSETQ. The source material was peripheral blood. V gene TRBV5-1 combines with J gene TRBJ1-2, with a weak D call TRBD1 (5 bases). This sequence was found in a woman aged 18-29 years who had recovered from COVID-19. CDR3 region: CASSLWTSPNYGYTF. DNA for the CDR3: TGCGCCAGCAGCTTGTGGACATCCCCTAACTATGGCTACACCTTC.